This T cell receptor beta chain was captured in a study of blood T cell repertoires in COVID-19. The wider study: In each case, the material was cDNA or gDNA derived from T cells, B-cell-depleted T cells, or PBMCs.

The age range of participants was 18 to 89 years, with residence in more than 20 US areas. Each participant's cohort was designated according to participant-reported clinical history. The CDR3 is 15 amino acids. Deletions cut 6 bases from V and 2 bases from J, with 19 bases between. Germline V gene sequence: CDR1 SQVTM, CDR2 ANQGSEA. As handled by the study authors: Using reference gene primer amplification, nucleated cell counts were estimated. The protocol was immunoSEQ multiplex PCR, while the TCRdb copy is restricted to in-frame clones and leaves out a portion. V and J calls and clone size are as listed in that table; D and trimming were resolved from the DNA. The data show approximately 180,000 clones, approximately 86% seen once. This clone has just one count.

Input material: PBMCs or T cells enriched from blood (not recorded which). This TCR came from a woman in her sixties or seventies with acute COVID-19. The V gene is TRBV29-1, the J gene TRBJ1-2; no definite D call. The CDR3 region has the DNA TGCAGCGTGGGGAGCGGAGCAGGCTTGAACTATGGCTACACCTTC. Its translation is CSVGSGAGLNYGYTF.